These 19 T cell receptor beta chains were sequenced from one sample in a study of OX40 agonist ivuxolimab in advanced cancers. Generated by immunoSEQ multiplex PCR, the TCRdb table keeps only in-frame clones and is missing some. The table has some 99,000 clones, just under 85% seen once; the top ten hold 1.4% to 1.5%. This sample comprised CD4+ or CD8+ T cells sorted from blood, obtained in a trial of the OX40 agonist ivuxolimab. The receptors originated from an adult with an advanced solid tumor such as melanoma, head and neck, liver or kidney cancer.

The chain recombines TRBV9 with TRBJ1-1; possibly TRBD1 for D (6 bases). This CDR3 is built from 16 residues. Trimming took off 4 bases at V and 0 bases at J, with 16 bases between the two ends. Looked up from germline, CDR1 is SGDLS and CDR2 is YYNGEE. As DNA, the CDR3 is TGTGCCAGCAGCCCACAGGTTGGGGGGCTGAACACTGAAGCTTTCTTT. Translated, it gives CASSPQVGGLNTEAFF.

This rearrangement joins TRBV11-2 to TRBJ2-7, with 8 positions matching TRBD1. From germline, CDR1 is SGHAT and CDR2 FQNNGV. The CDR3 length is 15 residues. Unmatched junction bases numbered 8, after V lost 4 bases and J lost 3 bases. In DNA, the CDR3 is TGTGCCAGCAGCTCCCGGGACAGGCAAAACTACGAGCAGTACTTC. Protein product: CASSSRDRQNYEQYF.

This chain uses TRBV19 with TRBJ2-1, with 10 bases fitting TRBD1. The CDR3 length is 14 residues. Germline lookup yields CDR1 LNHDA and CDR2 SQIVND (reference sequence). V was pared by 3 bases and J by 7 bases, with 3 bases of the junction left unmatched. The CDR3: CASSMGQGWNEQFF. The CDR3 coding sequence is TGTGCCAGTAGTATGGGACAGGGGTGGAATGAGCAGTTCTTC.

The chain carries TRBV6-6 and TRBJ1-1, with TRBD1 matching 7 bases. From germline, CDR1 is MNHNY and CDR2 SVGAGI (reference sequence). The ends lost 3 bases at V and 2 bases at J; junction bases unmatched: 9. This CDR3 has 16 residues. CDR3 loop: CASSYKTQGGNTEAFF. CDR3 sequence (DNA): TGTGCCAGCAGTTATAAAACTCAGGGGGGAAACACTGAAGCTTTCTTT.

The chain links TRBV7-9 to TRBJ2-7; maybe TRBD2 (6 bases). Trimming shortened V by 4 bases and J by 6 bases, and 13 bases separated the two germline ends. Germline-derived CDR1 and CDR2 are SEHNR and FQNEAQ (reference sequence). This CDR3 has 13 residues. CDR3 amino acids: CASSSGGRGEQYF. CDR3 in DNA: TGTGCCAGCAGCTCCGGCGGGCGGGGCGAGCAGTACTTC.

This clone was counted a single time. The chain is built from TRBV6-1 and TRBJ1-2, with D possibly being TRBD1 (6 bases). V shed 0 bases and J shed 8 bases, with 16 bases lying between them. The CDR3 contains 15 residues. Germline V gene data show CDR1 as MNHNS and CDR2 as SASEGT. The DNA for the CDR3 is TGTGCCAGCAGTGAAGCGCTTCGCTTCCAGGGGGGCTACACCTTC. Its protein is CASSEALRFQGGYTF.

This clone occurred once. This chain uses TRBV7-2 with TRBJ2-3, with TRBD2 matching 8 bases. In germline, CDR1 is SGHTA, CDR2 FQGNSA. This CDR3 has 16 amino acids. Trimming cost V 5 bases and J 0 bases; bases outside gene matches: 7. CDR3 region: CASSVTSGGSTDTQYF. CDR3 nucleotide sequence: TGTGCCAGCAGCGTTACTAGCGGAGGGAGCACAGATACGCAGTATTTT.

The CDR3 DNA reads as TGTGCCAGCAGCTTAGCGGGGCGGGGGGGCTACAATGAGCAGTTCTTC. Translating gives CASSLAGRGGYNEQFF. The J gene is TRBJ2-1, the V gene TRBV7-8; 9 positions agree with TRBD2. Germline loops: CDR1 SGHVS, CDR2 FQNEAQ. The CDR3 totals 16 residues. Trimming removed 0 bases from V and 3 bases from J; junction bases left unmatched: 3.

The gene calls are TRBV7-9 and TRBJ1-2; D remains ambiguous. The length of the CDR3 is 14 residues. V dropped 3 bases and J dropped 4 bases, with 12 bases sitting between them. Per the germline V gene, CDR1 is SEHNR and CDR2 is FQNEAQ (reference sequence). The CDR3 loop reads CASSLGFVAYGYTF. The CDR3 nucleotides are TGTGCCAGCAGCTTGGGCTTCGTCGCCTATGGCTACACCTTC.

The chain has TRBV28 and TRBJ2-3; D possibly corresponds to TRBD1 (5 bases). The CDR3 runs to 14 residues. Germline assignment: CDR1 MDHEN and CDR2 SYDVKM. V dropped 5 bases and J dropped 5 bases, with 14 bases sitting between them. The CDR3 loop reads CASSAPRGIDTQYF. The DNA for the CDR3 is TGTGCCAGCAGTGCCCCTAGGGGAATAGATACGCAGTATTTT.

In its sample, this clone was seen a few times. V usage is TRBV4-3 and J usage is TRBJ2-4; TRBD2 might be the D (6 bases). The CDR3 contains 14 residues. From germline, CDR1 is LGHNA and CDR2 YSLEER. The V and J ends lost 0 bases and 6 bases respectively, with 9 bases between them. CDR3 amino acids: CASSQDLRGNIQYF. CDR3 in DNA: TGCGCCAGCAGCCAAGATCTGCGGGGAAACATTCAGTACTTC.

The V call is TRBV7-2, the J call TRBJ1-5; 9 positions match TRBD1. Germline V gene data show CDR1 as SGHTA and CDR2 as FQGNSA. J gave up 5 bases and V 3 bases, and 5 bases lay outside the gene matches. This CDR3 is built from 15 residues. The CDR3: CASSLRGQGDQPQHF. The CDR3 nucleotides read TGTGCCAGCAGCTTGAGGGGACAGGGCGATCAGCCCCAGCATTTT.

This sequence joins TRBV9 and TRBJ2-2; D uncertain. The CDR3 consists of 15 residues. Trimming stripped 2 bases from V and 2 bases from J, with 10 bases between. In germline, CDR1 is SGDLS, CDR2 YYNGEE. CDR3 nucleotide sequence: TGTGCCAGCAGCGTGGTATTGGGAAACACCGGGGAGCTGTTTTTT. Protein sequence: CASSVVLGNTGELFF.

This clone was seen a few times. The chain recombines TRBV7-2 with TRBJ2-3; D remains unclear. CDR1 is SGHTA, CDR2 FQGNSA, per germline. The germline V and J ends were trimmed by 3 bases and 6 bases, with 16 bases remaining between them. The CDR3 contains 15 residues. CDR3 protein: CASSFRHAPQDTQYF. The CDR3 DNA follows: TGTGCCAGCAGCTTTAGACATGCTCCTCAGGATACGCAGTATTTT.

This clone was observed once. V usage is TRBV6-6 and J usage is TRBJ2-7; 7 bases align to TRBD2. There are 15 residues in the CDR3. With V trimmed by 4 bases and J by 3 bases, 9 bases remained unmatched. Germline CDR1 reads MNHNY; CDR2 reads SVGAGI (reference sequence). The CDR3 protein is CASSLGLTRDYEQYF. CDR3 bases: TGTGCCAGCAGTTTGGGACTAACAAGGGACTACGAGCAGTACTTC.

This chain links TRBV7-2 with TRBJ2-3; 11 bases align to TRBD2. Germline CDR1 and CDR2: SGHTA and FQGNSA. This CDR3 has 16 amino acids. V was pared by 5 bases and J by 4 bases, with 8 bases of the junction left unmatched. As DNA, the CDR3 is TGTGCCAGCAGCCGTACTAGCGGGGGTGGTGCAGATACGCAGTATTTT. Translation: CASSRTSGGGADTQYF.

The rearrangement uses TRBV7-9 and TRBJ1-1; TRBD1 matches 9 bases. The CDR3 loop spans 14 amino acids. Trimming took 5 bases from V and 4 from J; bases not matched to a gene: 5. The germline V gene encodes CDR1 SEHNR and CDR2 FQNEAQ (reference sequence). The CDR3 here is CASSRQGVSTEAFF. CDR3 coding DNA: TGTGCCAGCAGCCGACAGGGGGTGAGCACTGAAGCTTTCTTT.

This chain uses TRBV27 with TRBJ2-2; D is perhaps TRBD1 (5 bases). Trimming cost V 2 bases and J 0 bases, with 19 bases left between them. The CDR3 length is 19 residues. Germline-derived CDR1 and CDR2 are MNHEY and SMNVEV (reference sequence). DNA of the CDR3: TGTGCCAGCAGTTTAATTGACCAATGGGGCAGTTCGAACACCGGGGAGCTGTTTTTT. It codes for CASSLIDQWGSSNTGELFF.

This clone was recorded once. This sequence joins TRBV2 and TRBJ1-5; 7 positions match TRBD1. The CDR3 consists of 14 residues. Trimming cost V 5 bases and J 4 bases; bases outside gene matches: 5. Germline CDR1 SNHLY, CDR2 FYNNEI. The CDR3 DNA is TGTGCCAGCAGTCGGGGACAGCGTAATCAGCCCCAGCATTTT. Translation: CASSRGQRNQPQHF.